The 20 T cell receptor beta chains in this list originate from one sample, sequenced in a study of a mutant IDH1 vaccine in newly diagnosed glioma. Measured with immunoSEQ multiplex PCR; TCRdb has only the in-frame clones, and not every one. The table includes tens of thousands of clones, about 78% detected once. Time point noted: week 11, during vaccination. The investigators gave 300 ug of mutant IDH1 20-mer peptide in each vaccine dose, together with topical imiquimod. These receptors' antigens are unknown. The sequencing used PBMCs, collected from a glioma patient whose treatment included an IDH1 peptide vaccine. The receptors originated from a woman under 30 with glioma.

This clone came up once. This chain joins TRBV28 and TRBJ2-7, with no clear D. The CDR3 is 12 amino acids. The germline CDR1 and CDR2 sequences are MDHEN and SYDVKM. The V gene lost 3 bases and the J gene lost 4 bases, with 7 bases spanning the gap. In DNA form, the CDR3 reads TGTGCCAGCAGTTTTTTCACTTACGAGCAGTACTTC. Amino acids: CASSFFTYEQYF.

J is TRBJ2-2 and V is TRBV4-2, with 10 bases fitting TRBD2. CDR3 length equals 19 residues. Germline V gives CDR1 LGHNA, CDR2 YNFKEQ. After removal of 0 bases from V and 4 bases from J, the junction contained 11 bases not matched to a gene. CDR3 sequence reads: CASSQEVSLGTSVTGELFF. CDR3 nucleotides: TGTGCCAGCAGCCAAGAGGTCTCATTGGGGACTAGCGTCACCGGGGAGCTGTTTTTT.

The chain employs TRBV4-1 and TRBJ2-1, with D perhaps matching TRBD1 (5 bases). CDR1 and CDR2 (germline): MGHRA, YSYEKL. Deletions cut 3 bases from V and 0 bases from J, with 12 bases between. There are 16 residues in the CDR3. In DNA, the CDR3 is TGCGCCAGCAGCCAGGAACACAGGTCCTCCTACAATGAGCAGTTCTTC. Protein product: CASSQEHRSSYNEQFF.

V usage is TRBV7-9 and J usage is TRBJ1-6; D call uncertain. The CDR3 runs to 14 residues. Germline V gene sequence: CDR1 SEHNR, CDR2 FQNEAQ (reference sequence). V lost 1 base, J lost 7 bases, and 8 bases lay in between. The CDR3 DNA is TGTGCCAGCAGCTTAGAACAGAGCAATTCACCCCTCCACTTT. It yields the protein CASSLEQSNSPLHF.

In this sample, this clone turned up a few times. The CDR3 here is CASSEYGMSYGYTF. CDR3 coding DNA: TGTGCCAGCAGTGAGTATGGGATGAGCTATGGCTACACCTTC. The chain has TRBV25-1 and TRBJ1-2; D ambiguous. The CDR3 is made up of 14 amino acids. The V gene's germline CDR1 is MGHDK and CDR2 SYGVNS. Trimming left V 3 bases short and J 4 bases short, with 12 bases between.

This sequence joins TRBV5-1 and TRBJ1-3; no definite D call. The ends were cut back, 0 bases at V and 0 bases at J, with 4 bases in the middle. Germline assignment: CDR1 SGHRS and CDR2 YFSETQ. This CDR3 is built from 14 residues. DNA for the CDR3: TGCGCCAGCAGCTTGGAGTTCTCTGGAAACACCATATATTTT. It codes for CASSLEFSGNTIYF. Filled out from reference TRBV5-1 and TRBJ1-3, the complete variable domain reads KAGVTQTPRYLIKTRGQQVTLSCSPISGHRSVSWYQQTPGQGLQFLFEYFSETQRNKGNFPGRFSGRQFSNSRSEMNVSTLELGDSALYLCASSLEFSGNTIYFGEGSWLTVV.

The V and J genes are TRBV6-1 and TRBJ1-2; TRBD1 matches 9 bases. Per the germline V gene, CDR1 is MNHNS and CDR2 is SASEGT. The CDR3 loop spans 13 amino acids. After removal of 10 bases from V and 2 bases from J, the junction contained 5 bases not matched to a gene. The CDR3 coding sequence is TGTGCCATCTACAGGGGGCGCAACTATGGCTACACCTTC. Protein sequence: CAIYRGRNYGYTF.

V gene TRBV4-1 combines with J gene TRBJ1-4; D is unclear. Germline-derived CDR1 and CDR2 are MGHRA and YSYEKL. The length of the CDR3 is 12 residues. Trimming shortened V by 2 bases and J by 5 bases, and 3 bases separated the two germline ends. The CDR3 loop is CASSQPNEKLFF. For the CDR3, the DNA is TGCGCCAGCAGCCAACCCAATGAAAAACTGTTTTTT.

This clone was detected once. V usage is TRBV4-3 and J usage is TRBJ1-1; 7 positions agree with TRBD1. CDR3 size: 14 residues. Trimming at V came to 4 bases and at J to 2 bases, leaving 4 bases not matched to a gene. Germline CDR1 is LGHNA and CDR2 is YSLEER. CDR3 loop: CASSRDRVNTEAFF. CDR3 in DNA: TGCGCCAGCAGCCGAGACAGGGTCAACACTGAAGCTTTCTTT.

The rearrangement uses TRBV19 and TRBJ1-5; D is undetermined. There are 12 residues in the CDR3. CDR1 LNHDA and CDR2 SQIVND come from the germline V gene (reference sequence). The V end was cut by 3 bases, the J end by 6 bases, with 6 bases between. The CDR3 nucleotides read TGTGCCAGTAGTATCAGAAGTCAGCCCCAGCATTTT. This encodes CASSIRSQPQHF.

The V call is TRBV27, the J call TRBJ2-7, with D possibly TRBD2 on 5 matching bases. The CDR3 sequence is 13 residues long. The germline V and J ends were trimmed by 5 bases and 4 bases, with 12 bases remaining between them. The germline gives CDR1 MNHEY, CDR2 SMNVEV (reference sequence). DNA for the CDR3: TGTGCCAGCAGTCCCGGCTCGGGATACGAGCAGTACTTC. Translation: CASSPGSGYEQYF.

The chain has TRBV6-5 and TRBJ2-2; no clear D gene. Germline V gene data show CDR1 as MNHEY and CDR2 as SVGAGI. Trimming removed 2 bases at V and 5 bases at J, with 9 bases between. This CDR3 region has 14 residues. CDR3 coding DNA: TGTGCCAGCAGTTACAGGGCTAGAACCGGGGAGCTGTTTTTT. Amino acid sequence: CASSYRARTGELFF.

The V gene is TRBV7-6, the J gene TRBJ2-1; D is unclear. CDR3 length: 12 residues. Trimming shortened V by 2 bases and J by 9 bases, and 8 bases separated the two germline ends. Germline values: CDR1 SGHVS, CDR2 FNYEAQ. CDR3 bases: TGTGCCAGCAGCTTAACCCTCGGTGAGCAGTTCTTC. It translates to CASSLTLGEQFF.

This clone is medium-sized within its sample. V is TRBV5-1 and J is TRBJ1-2; 7 positions match TRBD1. This CDR3 has 15 residues. V dropped 4 bases and J dropped 1; count of bases not matched to a gene: 7. The germline gives CDR1 SGHRS, CDR2 YFSETQ. Here the CDR3 reads CASSGGQEFNYGYTF. The CDR3 coding sequence is TGCGCCAGCAGCGGAGGACAGGAGTTTAACTATGGCTACACCTTC.

The chain combines TRBV19 with TRBJ1-1, with a tentative D call TRBD1 (5 bases). Germline lookup yields CDR1 LNHDA and CDR2 SQIVND (reference sequence). Trimming took 5 bases from V and 2 from J, leaving 12 bases between them. The CDR3 totals 14 residues. Written as DNA, the CDR3 is TGTGCCAGTAGTTTCAGGGAAACCAACACTGAAGCTTTCTTT. This translates into CASSFRETNTEAFF.

The rearrangement links TRBV5-5 to TRBJ2-7, with 8 bases fitting TRBD1. V was clipped by 3 bases and J by 5 bases; unmatched bases: 4. This CDR3 is 13 amino acids long. Germline lookup yields CDR1 SGHKS and CDR2 YYEKEE (reference sequence). This CDR3 is CASSSDRGDEQYF. CDR3 in DNA: TGTGCCAGCAGCTCTGACAGGGGCGACGAGCAGTACTTC.

The chain couples TRBV5-1 to TRBJ2-3; D gene unclear. V was pared by 0 bases and J by 0 bases, with 2 bases between. Germline V gene sequence: CDR1 SGHRS, CDR2 YFSETQ. CDR3 size: 13 residues. The DNA of the CDR3 is TGCGCCAGCAGCTTGGTCAGCACAGATACGCAGTATTTT. Its translation is CASSLVSTDTQYF.

This clone has more than one count but fewer than ten. This chain links TRBV5-5 with TRBJ2-3, with 7 positions matching TRBD2. Germline CDR1 is SGHKS and CDR2 is YYEKEE (reference sequence). The CDR3 consists of 14 residues. V lost 6 bases, J lost 1 base, and 5 bases stayed unmatched. The CDR3 reads CASKASGGTDTQYF. In DNA form, the CDR3 reads TGTGCCAGCAAGGCCAGCGGGGGCACAGATACGCAGTATTTT. The whole variable domain, remainder taken from reference TRBV5-5 and TRBJ2-3, is DAGVTQSPTHLIKTRGQQVTLRCSPISGHKSVSWYQQVLGQGPQFIFQYYEKEERGRGNFPDRFSARQFPNYSSELNVNALLLGDSALYLCASKASGGTDTQYFGPGTRLTVL.

The chain has TRBV19 and TRBJ1-4; 8 nucleotides align to TRBD1. Trimming cost V 10 bases and J 8 bases; bases outside gene matches: 12. CDR1 is LNHDA and CDR2 is SQIVND in the germline V gene (reference sequence). The CDR3 is made up of 14 amino acids. CDR3 protein: CATKAGQGGEKLFF. CDR3 coding DNA: TGTGCCACCAAAGCCGGACAGGGTGGAGAAAAACTGTTTTTT.

The genes are TRBV7-2 and TRBJ1-2; D unresolved. Per the germline V gene, CDR1 is SGHTA and CDR2 is FQGNSA. This CDR3 region has 13 residues. V was trimmed by 1 base and J by 3 bases, leaving 6 bases between them. The CDR3 bases are TGTGCCAGCAGCTTAGTACCAGACTATGGCTACACCTTC. This gives the protein CASSLVPDYGYTF.